This T cell receptor beta chain was profiled in a study of sequential checkpoint blockade in melanoma. Study-wide context: DNA from about a hundred pretreatment tumor samples underwent TCRβ immunosequencing. After nivolumab or ipilimumab alone, approximately 22 patients had week-13 rebiopsies.

Germline CDR1 and CDR2: MDHEN and SYDVKM. The CDR3 has 13 amino acids. Treatment denoted: randomized to nivolumab then ipilimumab (arm A) or the reverse (arm B). Study-wide results and caveats: Pretreatment TIL clonality tracked with response in the nivolumab-first arm.

TCRdb keeps only in-frame clones here, not all; method: immunoSEQ multiplex PCR. This sample yields a few thousand clones, of which around 20% are seen a single time; around a sixth belongs to the top ten. As regards this clone: Its antigen is not identified. A read error may account for a junction end that differs from germline.

The sample in question was tumor tissue (inferred from file names), obtained from a patient given nivolumab and ipilimumab in sequence. The rearrangement joins TRBV28 to TRBJ1-1; D might be TRBD1 (5 bases). The source of this sequence is a human donor with melanoma. The CDR3 region is CASSRPGFTKAFF. In DNA form, the CDR3 reads TGTGCCAGCAGTCGTCCAGGGTTCACTAAAGCTTTCTTT.